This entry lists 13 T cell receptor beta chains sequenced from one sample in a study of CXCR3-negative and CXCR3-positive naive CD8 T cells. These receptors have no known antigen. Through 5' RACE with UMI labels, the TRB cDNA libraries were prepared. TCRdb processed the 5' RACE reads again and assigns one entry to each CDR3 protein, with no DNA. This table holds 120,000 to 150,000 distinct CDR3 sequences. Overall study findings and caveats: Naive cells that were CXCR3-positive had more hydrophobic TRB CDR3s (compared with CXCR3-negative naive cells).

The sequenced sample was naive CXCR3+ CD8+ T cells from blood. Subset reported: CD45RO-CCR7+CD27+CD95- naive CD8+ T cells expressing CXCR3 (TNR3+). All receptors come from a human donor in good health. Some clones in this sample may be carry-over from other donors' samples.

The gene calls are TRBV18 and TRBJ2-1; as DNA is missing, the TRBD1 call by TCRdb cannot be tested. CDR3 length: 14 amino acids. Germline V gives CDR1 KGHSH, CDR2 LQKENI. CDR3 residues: CASSPGQGRNEQFF. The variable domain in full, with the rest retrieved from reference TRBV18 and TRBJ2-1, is NAGVMQNPRHLVRRRGQEARLRCSPMKGHSHVYWYRQLPEEGLKFMVYLQKENIIDESGMPKERFSAEFPKEGPSILRIQQVVRGDSAAYFCASSPGQGRNEQFFGPGTRLTVL.

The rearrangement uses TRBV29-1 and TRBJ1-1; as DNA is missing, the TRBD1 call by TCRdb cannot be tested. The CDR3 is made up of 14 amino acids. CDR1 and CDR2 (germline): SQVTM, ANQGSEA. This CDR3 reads CSVEFGQENTEAFF.

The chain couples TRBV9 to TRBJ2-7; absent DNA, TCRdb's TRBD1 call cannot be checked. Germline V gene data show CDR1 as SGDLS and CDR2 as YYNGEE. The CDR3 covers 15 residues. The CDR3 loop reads CASSEGQGSSYEQYF.

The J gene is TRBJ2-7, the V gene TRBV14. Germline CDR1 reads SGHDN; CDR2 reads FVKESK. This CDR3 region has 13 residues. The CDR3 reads CASSPRGRHEQYF.

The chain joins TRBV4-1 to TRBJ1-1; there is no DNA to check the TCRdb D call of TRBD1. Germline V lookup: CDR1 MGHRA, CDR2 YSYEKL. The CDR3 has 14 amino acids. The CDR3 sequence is CASSQGQGGTEAFF.

The CDR3 reads CASSYVEPNTEAFF. The V call is TRBV6-2 or TRBV6-3, the J call TRBJ1-1. The CDR3 consists of 14 residues. Germline V gene sequence: CDR1 MNHEY, CDR2 SVGEGT.

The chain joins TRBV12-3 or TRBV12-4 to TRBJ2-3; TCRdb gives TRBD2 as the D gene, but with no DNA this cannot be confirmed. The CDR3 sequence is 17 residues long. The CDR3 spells CASSPLGLAGGTDTQYF.

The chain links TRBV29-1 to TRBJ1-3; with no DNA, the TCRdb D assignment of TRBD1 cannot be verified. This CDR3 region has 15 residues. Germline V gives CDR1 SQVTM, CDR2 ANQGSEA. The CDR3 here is CSVSADGQIADTIYF.

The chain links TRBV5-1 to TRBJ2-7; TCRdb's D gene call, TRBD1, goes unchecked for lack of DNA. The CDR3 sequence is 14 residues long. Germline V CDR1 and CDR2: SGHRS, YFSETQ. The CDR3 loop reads CASSLRGVVHEQYF.

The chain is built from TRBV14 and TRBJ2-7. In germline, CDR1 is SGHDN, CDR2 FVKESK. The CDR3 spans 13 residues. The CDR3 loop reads CASSPRLGYEQYF.

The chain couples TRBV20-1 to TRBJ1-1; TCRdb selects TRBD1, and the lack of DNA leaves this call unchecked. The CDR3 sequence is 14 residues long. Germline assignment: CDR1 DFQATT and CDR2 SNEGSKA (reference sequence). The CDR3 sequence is CSASNRDDHTEAFF.

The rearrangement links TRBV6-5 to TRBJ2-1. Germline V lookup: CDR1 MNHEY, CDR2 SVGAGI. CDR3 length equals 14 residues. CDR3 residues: CASSYLVSRNEQFF.

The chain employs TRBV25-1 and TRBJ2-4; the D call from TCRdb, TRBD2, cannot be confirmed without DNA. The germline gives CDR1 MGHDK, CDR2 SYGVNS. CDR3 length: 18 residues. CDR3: CASSPGGLAGIAKNIQYF.